This is a list of T cell receptor beta chains from one sample in a study of shared clonotypes between healthy human individuals. Data came from immunoSEQ multiplex PCR; TCRdb stores just in-frame clones and leaves some out. The data contain about 770,000 clones, about two thirds of them singletons. The material sequenced was memory CD4+ T cells sorted from blood. All receptors come from a young woman in good health. Both conserved end residues are part of each CDR3. The D gene is left open where the match is weak. Not all rows give a size; the values are once, few, many and, for expanded clones, a class.

d_gene	v_gene	len	j_gene	abundance	CDR3nt	CDR3aa
TRBD1	TRBV28	12	TRBJ2-1	.	TGTGCCAGCAGCAGACAGGGGAATGAGCAGTTCTTC	CASSRQGNEQFF
.	TRBV6-5	11	TRBJ1-4	few	TGTGCCAGCAGGTCGGGGGAAAAACTGTTTTTT	CASRSGEKLFF
.	TRBV6-1	13	TRBJ1-2	many	TGTGCCAGCGCGGCGTGGGTAGACTATGGCTACACCTTC	CASAAWVDYGYTF
TRBD1	TRBV5-1	14	TRBJ1-4	few	TGCGCCAGCAGCTCGGGACAGGGGAGTGAAAAACTGTTTTTT	CASSSGQGSEKLFF
TRBD1	TRBV30	13	TRBJ1-5	.	TGTGCCTGGAGTTACGGGACAGATCAGCCCCAGCATTTT	CAWSYGTDQPQHF
.	TRBV28	12	TRBJ1-5	many	TGTGCCAGTCGGGGGGCCCATCAGCCCCAGCATTTT	CASRGAHQPQHF
.	TRBV5-1	15	TRBJ1-4	.	TGCGCCAGCAGCGTGATGGTAGGGCTGAATGAAAAACTGTTTTTT	CASSVMVGLNEKLFF
.	TRBV6-6	14	TRBJ2-5	.	TGTGCCAGCAGGTTCCCGGGGGTGGGGGAGACCCAGTACTTC	CASRFPGVGETQYF
TRBD1	TRBV27	15	TRBJ2-7	.	TGTGCCAGCAGTCGACCGGGACAGGGACTCTACGAGCAGTACTTC	CASSRPGQGLYEQYF
TRBD1	TRBV29-1	16	TRBJ2-2	once	TGCAGCGTTCCTGGGACAGGGGGAACGAACACCGGGGAGCTGTTTTTT	CSVPGTGGTNTGELFF
TRBD1	TRBV10-2	13	TRBJ2-1	.	TGCGCCACTCGGACAGGGGTACTGGGTGAGCAGTTCTTC	CATRTGVLGEQFF
TRBD2	TRBV27	16	TRBJ2-2	.	TGTGCCAGCAGTTTATCGGGACTCAGGGAGGGCGGGGAGCTGTTTTTT	CASSLSGLREGGELFF
TRBD2	TRBV6-5	14	TRBJ2-1	.	TGTGCCAGCAGTCTAGCGGGCCGAGACAATGAGCAGTTCTTC	CASSLAGRDNEQFF
.	TRBV10-1	16	TRBJ2-2	.	TGCGCCAGCAGTGACGGGACGGTCGCGAACACCGGGGAGCTGTTTTTT	CASSDGTVANTGELFF
.	TRBV25-1	16	TRBJ2-5	.	TGTGCCAGCAGTGAATTCTCGGGACGAGAACAAGAGACCCAGTACTTC	CASSEFSGREQETQYF
.	TRBV25-1	13	TRBJ2-7	once	TGTGCCTCCGAGAGCAAGCGAGTGAACGAGCAGTACTTC	CASESKRVNEQYF
TRBD2	TRBV7-9	14	TRBJ2-3	.	TGTGCCAGCAGCGCCGGGACTAGCGGAGATACGCAGTATTTT	CASSAGTSGDTQYF
.	TRBV5-4	14	TRBJ2-1	.	TGTGCCAGCAGCTCCTCGGGGCCGGACAATGAGCAGTTCTTC	CASSSSGPDNEQFF
.	TRBV10-3	14	TRBJ2-7	.	TGTGCCATCAACCCCACAGGTACCTCCTACGAGCAGTACTTC	CAINPTGTSYEQYF
.	TRBV28	15	TRBJ2-7	once	TGTGCCAGCAGTCAGCCCCCCCCTGTGGTCTACGAGCAGTACTTC	CASSQPPPVVYEQYF
.	TRBV6-5	12	TRBJ2-4	.	TGTGCCAGCAGTTATGGGGAAAACATTCAGTACTTC	CASSYGENIQYF
.	TRBV16	15	TRBJ1-2	.	TGTGCCAGCAGCCAGCAGGGAGAACCCGCGGGTGGCTACACCTTC	CASSQQGEPAGGYTF
TRBD1	TRBV7-9	17	TRBJ2-5	.	TGTGCCATCCAGCTTACGGGGCAGGGGGCGTCCCAAGAGACCCAGTACTTC	CAIQLTGQGASQETQYF
TRBD2	TRBV9	16	TRBJ2-1	.	TGTGCCAGCAGCGTAATTGCGGGAGGGCCCACCGGTGAGCAGTTCTTC	CASSVIAGGPTGEQFF
TRBD2	TRBV27	17	TRBJ2-1	few	TGTGCCAGCAGTCTCCGACTAGCGGGAGTATCCTACAATGAGCAGTTCTTC	CASSLRLAGVSYNEQFF
.	TRBV28	13	TRBJ1-5	.	TGTGCCAGCAGAGCAGGGGCCGGTCAGCCCCAGCATTTT	CASRAGAGQPQHF
TRBD2	TRBV7-2	16	TRBJ2-3	.	TGTGCCAGCAGCCAAACTAGCGGGAGAGAATTGGGTACGCAGTATTTT	CASSQTSGRELGTQYF
.	TRBV28	15	TRBJ2-3	.	TGTGCCAGCAGTTTGCCCCCTCCAAACACAGATACGCAGTATTTT	CASSLPPPNTDTQYF
.	TRBV28	16	TRBJ2-7	.	TGTGCCAGCAGTTTGGGCGGGGTCAGGGGGATCGACGAGCAGTACTTC	CASSLGGVRGIDEQYF
TRBD2	TRBV11-2	15	TRBJ2-7	once	TGTGCCAGCAGCTCAACGACTAGCGACTCCTACGAGCAGTACTTC	CASSSTTSDSYEQYF
TRBD1	TRBV5-1	15	TRBJ1-1	many	TGCGCCAGCAGCCTGGGGACAGGGAAGGCCACTGAAGCTTTCTTT	CASSLGTGKATEAFF
TRBD1	TRBV19	15	TRBJ1-1	.	TGTGCCAGTAGTACCCCCGGGACAGCAAACACTGAAGCTTTCTTT	CASSTPGTANTEAFF
.	TRBV28	14	TRBJ1-1	few	TGTGCCAGCAGTTTATTGCCAGGAAACACTGAAGCTTTCTTT	CASSLLPGNTEAFF
.	TRBV19	15	TRBJ1-5	.	TGTGCCAGTAGTCGGGGGCGGGATAGCAATCAGCCCCAGCATTTT	CASSRGRDSNQPQHF
.	TRBV19	16	TRBJ1-5	.	TGTGCCAGTAGTAGGGGGGGTGGGACTAGCAATCAGCCCCAGCATTTT	CASSRGGGTSNQPQHF
.	TRBV4-1	15	TRBJ2-7	.	TGCGCCAGCAGCCAAGGTGGAGCGGCGGGCTACGAGCAGTACTTC	CASSQGGAAGYEQYF
.	TRBV19	14	TRBJ2-5	once	TGTGCCAGTAGTATCCACCGGGACCAAGAGACCCAGTACTTC	CASSIHRDQETQYF